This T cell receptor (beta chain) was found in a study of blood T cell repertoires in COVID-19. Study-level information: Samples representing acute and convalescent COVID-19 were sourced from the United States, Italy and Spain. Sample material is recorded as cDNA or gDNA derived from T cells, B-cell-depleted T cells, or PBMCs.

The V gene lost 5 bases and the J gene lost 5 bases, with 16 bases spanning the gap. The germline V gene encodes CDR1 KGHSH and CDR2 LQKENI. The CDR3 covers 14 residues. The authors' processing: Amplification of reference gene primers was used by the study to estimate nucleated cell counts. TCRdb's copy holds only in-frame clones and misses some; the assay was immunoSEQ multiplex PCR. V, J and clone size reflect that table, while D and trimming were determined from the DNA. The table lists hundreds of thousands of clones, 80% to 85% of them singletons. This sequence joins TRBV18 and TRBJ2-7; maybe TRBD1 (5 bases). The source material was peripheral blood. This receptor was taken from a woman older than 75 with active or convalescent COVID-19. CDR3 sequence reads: CASSTKEGANEQYF. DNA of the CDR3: TGTGCCAGCTCAACTAAAGAAGGGGCGAACGAGCAGTACTTC.